This TCR beta chain was profiled in a study of T cells expressing NK-cell markers (dated by TCRdb to about 2020). For the study in its entirety: In sorted CD3+CD56+NKG2C+, CD3+CD56+NKG2C- and CD3+CD56-NKG2C+ T-cell subsets from 8 or 9 donors, TCR beta-chain repertoires were profiled. Sequencing of the libraries produced 2 x 150 bp reads on Illumina HiSeq 2000/2500, MiSeq or NextSeq. The eight sequenced donors were randomly selected healthy volunteers, three men and five women. Seven of the eight sequenced donors were HCMV-seropositive and one was HCMV-seronegative.

To determine HCMV serostatus, a commercial ELISA kit was used to detect HCMV-specific IgG in serum. Ficoll density gradient centrifugation was used to isolate peripheral blood mononuclear cells from blood. A remark on this clonotype: Which antigen it targets is not known.

The research as a whole found: For six donors, the dominant CD3+CD56+NKG2C+ clonotypes were among the top 10 CD8+ clonotypes and accounted for roughly 1.0-7.5% of CD8+ T cells. Those dominant clonotypes were again the most abundant among CD3+CD56-NKG2C+ cells in a few donors, at 28.3-60.1%. Whether the expanded NKG2C-expressing T cell clones were specific for HCMV antigens was left unclear.

Instrument used: Illumina HiSeq 2000. TCR beta cDNA libraries were made by 5'RACE template switching that added a universal primer site and unique molecular identifiers. cDNA synthesis was primed from the TCR beta constant segment and was followed by two successive PCR amplification steps. In the source study's methods: MIGEC handled demultiplexing of the reads and grouping by UMI, while MiTCR was used to assemble and quantify clonotypes. Only TCR cDNA sequences supported by at least two reads were kept to exclude erroneous sequences. The tcR package was used for downstream repertoire analysis, and clonotypes were matched across fractions by CDR3 nucleotide sequence plus V segment. VDJmatch was used to annotate antigen specificity against VDJdb, with one amino acid substitution in CDR3 allowed. Based on TCRdb reprocessing of the reads, there is one entry per CDR3 protein sequence, and DNA is missing. It is TCRdb's table, rather than the study itself, that gives the V and J calls and clone size. The table for this sample records approximately 150,000 distinct CDR3 sequences. The top ten clones comprise more than 10% of the sample.

The specimen sequenced was blood T cells: a sorted CD56 or NKG2C T cell subset, CD4+ or CD8+ T cells, or bulk PBMC T cells (not recorded which). This receptor was obtained from a man between 18 and 29 years old in good health. Donor details come from another sample of the same person, matched by shared clones.

The CDR3 loop reads CSARLAGYSYEQYF. The sequence is built from TRBV20-1 and TRBJ2-7; TCRdb picks TRBD2, but there is no DNA to check that call. Reading from cysteine to phenylalanine, the CDR3 counts 14 amino acids. Only the protein is on record. The germline V gene (reference sequence) supplies CDR1 DFQATT and CDR2 SNEGSKA.